This TCR beta chain comes out of a study of blood T cell repertoires in COVID-19. Study in general: PBMCs, B-cell-depleted T cells, or T cells were the source of the cDNA or gDNA that made up the material.

Donors were grouped by their self-reported clinical history. Repertoires were generated with immunoSEQ multiplex PCR, while TCRdb's copy carries only in-frame clones and drops some. This sample has 130,000 to 150,000 clones; 84% occur once, and the top ten carry more than 4.5%. Per the germline V gene, CDR1 is SGHVS and CDR2 is FNYEAQ. The CDR3 has 15 amino acids. V was shortened by 1 base and J by 5 bases, with 11 bases between the two germline ends. This receptor was obtained from a woman between 50 and 59 years old who had been exposed to COVID-19. Sequencing was performed on PBMCs or T cells enriched from blood (not recorded which). The chain carries TRBV7-6 and TRBJ1-4; D uncertain. CDR3 sequence reads: CASSLGAGKNEKLFF. Here the CDR3 DNA reads TGTGCCAGCAGCTTAGGCGCGGGGAAAAATGAAAAACTGTTTTTT.